This section outlines one TCR beta chain sequence together with its context. What it recognizes is unknown. This related bone marrow graft donor gave peripheral blood on the day of marrow donation. Between the trimmed V and J ends, which lost 6 bases and 0 bases, there was a span of 9 bases. The CDR3 is made up of 15 amino acids. The germline gives CDR1 SGHTA, CDR2 FQGNSA. This sample is part of a study of T cells after posttransplantation cyclophosphamide. Study-wide results and limits: Donor-recipient repertoire similarity was low at 1-2 months, rising over year one.

Assay used: immunoSEQ multiplex PCR; TCRdb lists only in-frame clones, some missing. The sample has about 28,000 clones, roughly 89% seen once. The rearrangement uses TRBV7-2 and TRBJ1-6; D is ambiguous. The TCR originated in a man aged 50-59 years. Sequencing was done on a sample of PBMCs. This CDR3 is CASSRPGSYNSPLHF. The DNA of the CDR3 is TGTGCCAGCAGTCGCCCAGGCTCCTATAATTCACCCCTCCACTTT.